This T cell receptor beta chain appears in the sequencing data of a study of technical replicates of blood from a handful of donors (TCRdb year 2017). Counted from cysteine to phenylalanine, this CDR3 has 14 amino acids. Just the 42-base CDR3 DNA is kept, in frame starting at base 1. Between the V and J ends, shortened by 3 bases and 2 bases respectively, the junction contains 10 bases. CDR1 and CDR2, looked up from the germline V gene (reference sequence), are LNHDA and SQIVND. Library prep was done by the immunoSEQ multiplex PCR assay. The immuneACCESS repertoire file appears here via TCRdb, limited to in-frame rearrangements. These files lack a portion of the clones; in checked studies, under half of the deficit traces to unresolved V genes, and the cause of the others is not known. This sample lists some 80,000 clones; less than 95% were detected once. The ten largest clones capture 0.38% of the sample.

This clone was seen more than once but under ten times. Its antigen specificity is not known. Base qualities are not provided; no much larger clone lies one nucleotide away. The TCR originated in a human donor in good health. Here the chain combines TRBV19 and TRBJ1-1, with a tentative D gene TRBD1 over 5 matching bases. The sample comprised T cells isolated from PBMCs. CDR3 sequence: CASSIVDSNTEAFF. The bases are TGTGCCAGTAGTATTGTAGACAGCAACACTGAAGCTTTCTTT.